Given below is one T cell receptor (beta chain) in context. Its antigen remains unidentified. Measured with immunoSEQ multiplex PCR; TCRdb has only the in-frame clones, and not every one. The data contain approximately 190,000 clones, approximately 92% of them singletons. V lost 6 bases to trimming and J lost 6 bases; unmatched junction nucleotides: 7. CDR3 length: 14 residues. The germline CDR1 and CDR2 sequences are LNHDA and SQIVND (reference sequence). These data belong to a study of T cell responses to AZD1222 COVID-19 vaccine. Overall study findings and caveats: Just five to seven AZD1222 recipients tested seropositive at baseline.

This sample comprised peripheral blood, obtained on day 0 of AZD1222 vaccination. This receptor was obtained from an adult in good health. The gene calls are TRBV19 and TRBJ2-1; TRBD2 aligns across 8 bases. CDR3 sequence: CASRLTGGPNEQFF. The CDR3 DNA is TGTGCCAGTAGACTGACGGGGGGGCCCAATGAGCAGTTCTTC.